At least ten counts were recorded for the clone carrying this TCR beta chain. Two oligonucleotides, mixed equimolar, formed the beta constant-region primer covering TRBC1 and TRBC2. TCRdb re-analysed the UMI-ligation and nested PCR reads in MiXCR, keeping a single row per CDR3 protein. The sample has over 75,000 distinct CDR3 sequences; 10% to 15% are singletons. This sample was taken from a study of naive and memory T cell subsets. This CDR3 comprises 13 residues. The V gene lost 8 bases and the J gene lost 0 bases, with 10 bases spanning the gap. From germline, CDR1 is MNHEY and CDR2 SMNVEV (reference sequence). Four subsets defined by CD45RA and CD27 were sorted after CD3, CD4, CD8 and live/dead staining.

The specimen sequenced was central memory CD4+ T cells from blood. The clonotype comes from a human donor in good health. V usage is TRBV27 and J usage is TRBJ2-5, with D perhaps matching TRBD2 (5 bases). This CDR3 reads CASSQADQETQYF. In DNA form, the CDR3 reads TGTGCCAGCTCCCAAGCGGACCAAGAGACCCAGTACTTC.